This is a list of T cell receptor beta chains from one sample in a study of T cell repertoires in cytomegalovirus infection. Which antigens these TCRs recognize remains unknown. TCRdb redid the calling of the reads with MiXCR, one entry per CDR3 protein. The repertoire includes about 570,000 distinct CDR3 sequences, roughly 42% of them detected once, and 48% sits in the top ten. Sequencing was performed on cultured PBMCs, taken from culture after CMV antigen stimulation. Receptor source: a human donor in good health (CMV status not recorded). Some clones in this sample may be carry-over from other donors' samples. Both conserved end residues are trimmed from each CDR3. A clone size is listed for some rows: how often the clone was seen (once, few, many), or a class if it is expanded.

.	TRBV6-2/TRBV6-3	ASIHGAGTPYEQY
.	TRBV6-6	ASSSTGVATSGSETQY
.	TRBV12-3/TRBV12-4	ASTKTSVGNEQF
.	TRBV4-1	ASSQDPTRHQRGYT
.	TRBV2	ASSAGTKNIQY
few	TRBV12-5	ASGPGLGFSEQF
.	TRBV6-5	ASSSRTGGQEAF
few	TRBV7-2	ASSPGTSGGF
.	TRBV14	ASSQLPSTYEQY
few	TRBV7-6	ASSLRLGQEQF
once	TRBV10-1	ASAPGQGAWIDTGELF
few	TRBV7-2	ASSLRGARENEQF
.	TRBV7-6	ASSRLGVYNEQF
.	TRBV28	ASGYGGSLETQY
few	TRBV7-2	ASSLAGGLLQETQY
.	TRBV12-3/TRBV12-4	ASTLRGSPPGNTIY
.	TRBV6-2/TRBV6-3	ASIRSPNTEAF
few	TRBV12-3/TRBV12-4	ASSNRRELNQPQH
.	TRBV28	ASEEGRGQVETDTQY
.	TRBV4-1	ASSQVPSAGSYEQY
.	TRBV9	ASSAPRFEGGEQF
.	TRBV12-3/TRBV12-4	ASNLANTGELF
few	TRBV7-8	ASSGRDGRLSYNEQF
many	TRBV7-2	ASSFVASKEDTQY
.	TRBV6-2/TRBV6-3	ASTPTAAETQY
.	TRBV24-1	ATSDSSQGFNQPQH
.	TRBV3-1	ASSQRYSYNEQF
.	TRBV10-3	AISERQNTEAF
.	TRBV12-3/TRBV12-4	ASGSTSGGTETQY
.	TRBV15	ATSRSGQGNYGYT
.	TRBV3-1	ASSARWAYNEQF
few	TRBV7-2	ASSRSEDTEAF
.	TRBV5-1	ASSKEQGWIYEQY
.	TRBV7-2	ASSSGRGETEAF
.	TRBV12-3/TRBV12-4	ASSLFRGQGTDTQY
many	TRBV7-2	ASSLGGLAGGSEQF
many	TRBV7-2	ASSFSSFVSSYEQY
.	TRBV6-6	ASSSPRDGYYEQY
.	TRBV6-6	ATNKPTDTQY
.	TRBV4-1	ASSQRQAGTYNEQF
.	TRBV5-3	ASNRAESTDTQY
.	TRBV19	ASSIHTLSGANVLT
few	TRBV7-2	ASSLQGTQETQY
.	TRBV7-2	ASSFTGALAAYEQY
few	TRBV7-9	ASSPRQGHTNEKLF
.	TRBV7-8	ASSKLAGRATQY
.	TRBV6-8	ASSYSLTLGTEAF
.	TRBV7-2	ASSLEEGRGTEAF
many	TRBV7-2	ASSLAVRDRGLHEQY
.	TRBV7-2	ASSSLGRNTEAF
few	TRBV7-2	ASLRVGTDTQY
.	TRBV7-9	ASSLVIDIVISQY
.	TRBV2	ASVTGVGTGELF
.	TRBV11-2	ASSSKGRDSNQPQH
.	TRBV15	ATRDIRNTIY
few	TRBV7-2	ASSLALTALEAF
.	TRBV12-3/TRBV12-4	ASSTLRAGQY
few	TRBV11-3	ASSIRWLSNQPQH
few	TRBV12-3/TRBV12-4	ATNPIPGTGKLF